This T cell receptor beta chain comes out of a study of T cell changes during pregnancy in multiple sclerosis. Only in-frame clones appear in the TCRdb table, and some are missing; sequencing was by immunoSEQ multiplex PCR. Here the sample spans about 110,000 clones, under 95% being singletons. Germline V gene sequence: CDR1 MNHEY, CDR2 SMNVEV (reference sequence). This CDR3 has 17 amino acids. Germline trimming cut 4 bases from V and 10 bases from J; bases unmatched to any gene: 18. The starting material was peripheral blood, obtained before pregnancy. The TCR comes from a female donor with multiple sclerosis, enrolled in a pregnancy study. V and J are TRBV27 and TRBJ1-1; 10 positions match TRBD1. CDR3 in amino acids: CASSSGTGAPEGKVAFF. The CDR3 DNA sequence: TGTGCCAGCAGTTCCGGGACAGGGGCCCCGGAGGGTAAAGTAGCTTTCTTT.